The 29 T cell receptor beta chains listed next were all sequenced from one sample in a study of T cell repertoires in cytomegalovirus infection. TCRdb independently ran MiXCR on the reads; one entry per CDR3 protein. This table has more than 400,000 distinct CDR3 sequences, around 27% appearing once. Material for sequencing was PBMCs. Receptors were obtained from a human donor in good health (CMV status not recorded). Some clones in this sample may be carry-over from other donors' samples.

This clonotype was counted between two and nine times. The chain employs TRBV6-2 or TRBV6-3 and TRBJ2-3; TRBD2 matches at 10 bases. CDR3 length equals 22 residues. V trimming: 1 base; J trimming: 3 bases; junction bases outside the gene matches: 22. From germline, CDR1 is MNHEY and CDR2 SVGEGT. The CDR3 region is CASSYLASGSQTPRRGTDTQYF. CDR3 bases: TGTGCCAGCAGTTACTTGGCTAGCGGGAGCCAAACCCCCCGCCGGGGGACAGATACGCAGTATTTT.

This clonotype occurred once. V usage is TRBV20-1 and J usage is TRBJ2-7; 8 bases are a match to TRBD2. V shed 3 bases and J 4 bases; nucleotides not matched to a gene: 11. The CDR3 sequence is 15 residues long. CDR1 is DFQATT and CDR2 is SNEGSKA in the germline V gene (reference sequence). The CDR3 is CSARDGRVQRYEQYF. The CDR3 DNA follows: TGCAGTGCTAGGGACGGGAGGGTCCAGAGGTACGAGCAGTACTTC.

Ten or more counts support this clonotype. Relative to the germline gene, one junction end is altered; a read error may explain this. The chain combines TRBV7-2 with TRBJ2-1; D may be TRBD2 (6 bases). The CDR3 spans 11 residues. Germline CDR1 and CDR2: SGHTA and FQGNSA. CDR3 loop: CASRSGTQSIF. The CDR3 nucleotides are TGTGCCAGCAGATCCGGGACTCAGAGCATCTTC.

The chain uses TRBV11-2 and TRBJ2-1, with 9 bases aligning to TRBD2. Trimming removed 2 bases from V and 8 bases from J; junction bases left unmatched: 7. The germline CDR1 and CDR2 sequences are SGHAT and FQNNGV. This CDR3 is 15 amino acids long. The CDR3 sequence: CASSLTAGGGDEQFF. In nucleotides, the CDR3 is TGTGCCAGCAGCTTAACCGCGGGAGGGGGAGATGAGCAGTTCTTC.

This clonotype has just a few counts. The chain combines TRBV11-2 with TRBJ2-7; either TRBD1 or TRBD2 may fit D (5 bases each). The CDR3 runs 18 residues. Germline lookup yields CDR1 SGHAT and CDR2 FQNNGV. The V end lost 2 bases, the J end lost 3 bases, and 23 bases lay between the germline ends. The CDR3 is CASSLYIARDPAHYEQYF. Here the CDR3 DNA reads TGTGCCAGCAGCTTATATATCGCCCGGGACCCTGCTCACTACGAGCAGTACTTC.

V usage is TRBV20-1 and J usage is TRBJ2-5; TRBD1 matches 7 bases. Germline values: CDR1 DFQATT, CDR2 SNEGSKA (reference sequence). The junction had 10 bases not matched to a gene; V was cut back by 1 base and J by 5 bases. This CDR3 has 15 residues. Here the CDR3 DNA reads TGCAGTGCTAGAGCAAACAGGGGCTTCGCGGAGACCCAGTACTTC. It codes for CSARANRGFAETQYF.

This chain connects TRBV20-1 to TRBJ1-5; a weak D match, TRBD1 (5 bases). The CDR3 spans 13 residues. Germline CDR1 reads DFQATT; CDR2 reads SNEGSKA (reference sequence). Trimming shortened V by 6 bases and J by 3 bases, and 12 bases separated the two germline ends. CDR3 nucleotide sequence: TGCAGTGCCGGCAGGGATATCAATCAGCCCCAGCATTTT. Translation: CSAGRDINQPQHF.

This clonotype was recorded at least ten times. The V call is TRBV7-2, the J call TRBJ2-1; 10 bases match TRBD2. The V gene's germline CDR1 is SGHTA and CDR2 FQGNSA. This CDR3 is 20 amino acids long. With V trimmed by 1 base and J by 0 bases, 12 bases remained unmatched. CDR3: CASSLGPRLAGVGSYNEQFF. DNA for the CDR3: TGTGCCAGCAGCTTAGGCCCTCGCCTAGCGGGAGTCGGCTCCTACAATGAGCAGTTCTTC.

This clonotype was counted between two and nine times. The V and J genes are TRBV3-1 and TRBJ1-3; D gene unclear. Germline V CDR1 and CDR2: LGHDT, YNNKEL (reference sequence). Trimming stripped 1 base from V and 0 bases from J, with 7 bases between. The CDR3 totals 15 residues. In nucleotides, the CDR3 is TGTGCCAGCAGCCAAGCGGCTAGCTCTGGAAACACCATATATTTT. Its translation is CASSQAASSGNTIYF.

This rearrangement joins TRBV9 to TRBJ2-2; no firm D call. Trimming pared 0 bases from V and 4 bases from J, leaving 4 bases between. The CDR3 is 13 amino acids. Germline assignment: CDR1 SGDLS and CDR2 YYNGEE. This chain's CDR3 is CASSVEVTGELFF. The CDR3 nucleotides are TGTGCCAGCAGCGTAGAGGTCACCGGGGAGCTGTTTTTT.

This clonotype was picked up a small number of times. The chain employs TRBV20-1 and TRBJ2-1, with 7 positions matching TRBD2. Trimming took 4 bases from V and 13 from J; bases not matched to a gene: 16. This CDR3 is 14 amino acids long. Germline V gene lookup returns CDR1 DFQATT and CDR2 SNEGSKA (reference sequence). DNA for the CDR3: TGCAGTGCTACGACTAGCTCGGGCCTGGATGGACAGTTCTTC. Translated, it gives CSATTSSGLDGQFF.

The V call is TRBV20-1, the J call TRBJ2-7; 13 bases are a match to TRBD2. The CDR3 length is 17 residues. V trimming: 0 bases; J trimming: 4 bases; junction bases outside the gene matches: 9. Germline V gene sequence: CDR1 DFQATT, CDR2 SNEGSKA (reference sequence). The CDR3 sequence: CSARDKETSGRPYEQYF. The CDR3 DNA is TGCAGTGCTAGAGATAAAGAGACTAGCGGGAGGCCGTACGAGCAGTACTTC.

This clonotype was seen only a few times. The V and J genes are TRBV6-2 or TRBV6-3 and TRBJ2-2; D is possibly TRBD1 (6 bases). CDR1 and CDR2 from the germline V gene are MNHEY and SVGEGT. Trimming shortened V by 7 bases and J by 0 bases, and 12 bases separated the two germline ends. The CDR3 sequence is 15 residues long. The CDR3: CASTPRGPNTGELFF. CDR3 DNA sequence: TGTGCCAGCACCCCCAGGGGTCCGAACACCGGGGAGCTGTTTTTT.

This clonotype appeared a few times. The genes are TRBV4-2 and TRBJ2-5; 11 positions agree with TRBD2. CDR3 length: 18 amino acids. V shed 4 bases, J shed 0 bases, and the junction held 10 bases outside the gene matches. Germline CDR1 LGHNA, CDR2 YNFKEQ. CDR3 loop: CASSRRTSGFSYQETQYF. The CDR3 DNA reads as TGTGCCAGCAGCCGACGGACTAGCGGGTTCTCATACCAAGAGACCCAGTACTTC.

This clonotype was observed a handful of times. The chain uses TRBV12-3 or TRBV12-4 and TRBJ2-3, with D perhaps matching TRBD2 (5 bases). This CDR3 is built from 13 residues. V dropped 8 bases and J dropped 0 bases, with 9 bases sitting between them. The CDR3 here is CASGAGSTDTQYF. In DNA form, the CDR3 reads TGTGCCAGCGGCGCGGGTAGCACAGATACGCAGTATTTT.

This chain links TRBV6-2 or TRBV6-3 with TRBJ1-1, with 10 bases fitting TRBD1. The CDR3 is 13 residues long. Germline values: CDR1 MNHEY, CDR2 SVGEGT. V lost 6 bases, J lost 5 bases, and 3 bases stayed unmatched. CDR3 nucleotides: TGTGCCAGCAGGACAGGGGGCGGAACTGAAGCTTTCTTT. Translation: CASRTGGGTEAFF.

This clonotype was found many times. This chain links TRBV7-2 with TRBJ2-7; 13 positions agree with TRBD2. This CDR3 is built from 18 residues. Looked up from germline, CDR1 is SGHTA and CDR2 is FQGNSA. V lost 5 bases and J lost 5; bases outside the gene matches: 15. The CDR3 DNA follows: TGTGCCAGCAGCACCACTAGCGGGAGGGCCAAGAGTCGCCACGAGCAGTACGTC. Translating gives CASSTTSGRAKSRHEQYV.

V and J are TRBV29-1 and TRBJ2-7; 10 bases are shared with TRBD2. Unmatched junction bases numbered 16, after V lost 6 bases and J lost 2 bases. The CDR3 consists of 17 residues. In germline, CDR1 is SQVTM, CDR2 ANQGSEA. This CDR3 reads CSVEHGGLADRPYEQYF. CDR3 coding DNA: TGCAGCGTGGAACACGGTGGACTAGCGGATCGTCCCTACGAGCAGTACTTC.

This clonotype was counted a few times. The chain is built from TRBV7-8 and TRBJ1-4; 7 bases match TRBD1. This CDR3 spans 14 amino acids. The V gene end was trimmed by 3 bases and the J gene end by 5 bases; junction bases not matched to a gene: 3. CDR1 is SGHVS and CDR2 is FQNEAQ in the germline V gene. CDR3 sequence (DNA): TGTGCCAGCAGCTTCTTGACAGGGAATGAAAAACTGTTTTTT. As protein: CASSFLTGNEKLFF.

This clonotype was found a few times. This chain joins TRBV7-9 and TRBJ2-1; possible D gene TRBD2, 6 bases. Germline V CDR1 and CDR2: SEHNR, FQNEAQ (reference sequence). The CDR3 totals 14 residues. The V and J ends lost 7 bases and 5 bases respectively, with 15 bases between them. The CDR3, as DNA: TGTGCCAGCACCCTTGGCGCGGGGAACAATGAGCAGTTCTTC. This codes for CASTLGAGNNEQFF.

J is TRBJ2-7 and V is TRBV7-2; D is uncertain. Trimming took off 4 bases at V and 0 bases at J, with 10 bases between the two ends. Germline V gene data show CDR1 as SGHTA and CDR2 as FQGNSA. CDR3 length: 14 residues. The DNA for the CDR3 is TGTACCAGCAGCTACACCTTGAGCTCCTACGAGCAGTACTTC. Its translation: CTSSYTLSSYEQYF.

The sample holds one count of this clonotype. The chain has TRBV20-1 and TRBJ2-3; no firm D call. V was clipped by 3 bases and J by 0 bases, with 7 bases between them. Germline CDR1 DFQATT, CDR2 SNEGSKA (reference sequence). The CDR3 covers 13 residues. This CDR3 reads CSASRGSTDTQYF. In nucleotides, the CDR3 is TGCAGTGCTAGTCGTGGAAGCACAGATACGCAGTATTTT.

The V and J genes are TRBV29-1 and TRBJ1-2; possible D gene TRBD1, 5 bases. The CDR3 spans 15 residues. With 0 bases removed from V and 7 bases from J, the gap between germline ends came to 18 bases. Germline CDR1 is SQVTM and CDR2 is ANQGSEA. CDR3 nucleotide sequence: TGCAGCGTTGAAGATTCGTCCTGGATCGGGGGTGGCTACACCTTC. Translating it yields CSVEDSSWIGGGYTF.

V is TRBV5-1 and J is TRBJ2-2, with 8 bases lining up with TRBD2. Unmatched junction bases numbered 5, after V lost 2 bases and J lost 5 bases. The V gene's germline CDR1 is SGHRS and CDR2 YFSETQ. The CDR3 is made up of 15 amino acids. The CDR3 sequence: CASSFDLAGTGELFF. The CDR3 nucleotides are TGCGCCAGCAGCTTCGACCTAGCGGGTACCGGGGAGCTGTTTTTT.

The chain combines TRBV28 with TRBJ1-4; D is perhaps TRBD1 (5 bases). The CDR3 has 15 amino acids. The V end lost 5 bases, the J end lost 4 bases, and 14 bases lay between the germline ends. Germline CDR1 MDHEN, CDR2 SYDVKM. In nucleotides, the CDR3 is TGTGCCAGCAGTCGGGAGGGGAGCTTTAATGAAAAACTGTTTTTT. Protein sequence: CASSREGSFNEKLFF.

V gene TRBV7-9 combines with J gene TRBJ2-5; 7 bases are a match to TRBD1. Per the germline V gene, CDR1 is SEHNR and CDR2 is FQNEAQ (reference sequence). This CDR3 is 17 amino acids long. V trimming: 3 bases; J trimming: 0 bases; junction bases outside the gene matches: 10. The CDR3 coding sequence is TGTGCCAGCAGCTTTCTTCTTATGGGACAGAACCAAGAGACCCAGTACTTC. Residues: CASSFLLMGQNQETQYF.

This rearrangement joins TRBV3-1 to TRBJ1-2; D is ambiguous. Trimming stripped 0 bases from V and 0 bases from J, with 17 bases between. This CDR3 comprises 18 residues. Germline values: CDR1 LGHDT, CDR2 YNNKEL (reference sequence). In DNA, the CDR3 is TGTGCCAGCAGCCAAGATTTTAGTCTCACAGAAGCTAACTATGGCTACACCTTC. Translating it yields CASSQDFSLTEANYGYTF.

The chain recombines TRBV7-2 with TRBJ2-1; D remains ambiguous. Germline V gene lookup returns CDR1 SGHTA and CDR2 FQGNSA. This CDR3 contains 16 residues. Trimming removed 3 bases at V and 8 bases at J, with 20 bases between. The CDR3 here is CASSFETVGRWDEQFF. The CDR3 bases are TGTGCCAGCAGCTTCGAAACTGTCGGTCGTTGGGATGAGCAGTTCTTC.

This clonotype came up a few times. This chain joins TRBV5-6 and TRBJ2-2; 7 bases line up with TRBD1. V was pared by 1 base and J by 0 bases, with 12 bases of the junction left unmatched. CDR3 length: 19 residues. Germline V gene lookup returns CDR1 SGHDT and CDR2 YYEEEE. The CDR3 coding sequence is TGTGCCAGCAGCTTGTTTGTGTGGGACAGACGAACGAACACCGGGGAGCTGTTTTTT. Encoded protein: CASSLFVWDRRTNTGELFF.